The 6 T cell receptor beta chains presented below share a single source sample, sequenced in a study of blood T cells in healthy people across ages. It was with a sample-barcoded 5' primer and a J-beta primer mix that a second PCR of about 7 to 12 cycles was run. Using its own MiXCR run on the 5' RACE reads, TCRdb lists one record per CDR3 protein. The sample records around 800,000 distinct CDR3 sequences, 20% to 30% being singletons. The same data also went into a second study, on T cells of mothers and their children.

The specimen was blood. The receptors come from a boy younger than 18 in good health.

The chain uses TRBV7-3 and TRBJ2-5; tentatively, D is TRBD2 (5 bases). The J call is doubtful: the DNA matches TRBJ2-7 better. Germline V gives CDR1 SGHTA, CDR2 FQGTGA. The CDR3 covers 13 residues. CDR3 bases: TGTGCCAGCAGCTACGGAGGCGGATACGAGCAGTACTTC. This sequence encodes CASSYGGGYEQYF.

V and J are TRBV7-9 and TRBJ2-6; no firm D call. CDR1 is SEHNR and CDR2 is FQNEAQ in the germline V gene (reference sequence). Trimming removed 6 bases at V and 4 bases at J, with 19 bases between. The CDR3 has 17 amino acids. CDR3: CASSSPDLSTGANVLTF. CDR3 coding DNA: TGTGCCAGCAGTTCCCCGGACCTATCAACCGGGGCCAACGTCCTGACTTTC.

This clonotype has just a few counts. The V and J genes are TRBV10-3 and TRBJ1-2; the match to TRBD1 covers 8 bases. The J segment lost 4 bases and the V segment lost 11 bases, leaving 3 bases of the junction unmatched. This CDR3 region has 11 residues. Germline V lookup: CDR1 ENHRY, CDR2 SYGVKD. Written as DNA, the CDR3 is TGTGCCGCGACAGGGGCCTATGGCTACACCTTC. Translating it yields CAATGAYGYTF.

This clonotype has more than one count but fewer than ten. This chain connects TRBV7-6 to TRBJ2-1; 13 positions agree with TRBD2. The V gene end was trimmed by 0 bases and the J gene end by 0 bases; junction bases not matched to a gene: 8. CDR3 length equals 20 residues. CDR1 SGHVS and CDR2 FNYEAQ come from the germline V gene. Here the CDR3 reads CASSLATSGGGKSSYNEQFF. The CDR3 bases are TGTGCCAGCAGCTTAGCCACTAGCGGGGGGGGTAAGAGCTCCTACAATGAGCAGTTCTTC.

The chain recombines TRBV5-5 with TRBJ2-7, with D perhaps TRBD2 (7 bases). The CDR3 runs 16 residues. CDR1 is SGHKS, CDR2 YYEKEE, per germline (reference sequence). V was clipped by 5 bases and J by 3 bases, with 21 bases between them. DNA for the CDR3: TGTGCCAGCAGTCCCCGGGGCCGGGGGGCGAGCTACGAGCAGTACTTC. Translating it yields CASSPRGRGASYEQYF.

This clonotype showed up just a few times. The CDR3, as DNA: TGCAGTGCTAGAGCATCCAGCGGAGTCCTAAATTCACCCCTCCACTTT. Translating gives CSARASSGVLNSPLHF. This rearrangement joins TRBV20-1 to TRBJ1-6, with D unresolved. Trimming took off 1 base at V and 7 bases at J, with 17 bases between the two ends. The CDR3 runs 16 residues. CDR1 is DFQATT, CDR2 SNEGSKA, per germline (reference sequence).